These T cell receptor beta chains were read from a single sample in a study of T cell changes during pregnancy in multiple sclerosis. TCRdb's table, derived via immunoSEQ multiplex PCR, lists solely in-frame clones and lacks some. The sample includes more than 85,000 clones, 90% to 95% of them seen just once. The specimen comprised peripheral blood, sampled before pregnancy. These receptor sequences come from a female donor with multiple sclerosis, enrolled in a pregnancy study. Each CDR3 is given with its conserved first and last residue. The D gene is left open where the match is weak. Size tells how often a clone was seen (once, few, many) or the class of an expanded clone, and some rows leave it out.

12	TRBV6-6	TRBJ1-2	-	-	CASGGLVYGYTF	TGTGCCAGCGGGGGACTGGTCTATGGCTACACCTTC
13	TRBV27	TRBJ1-2	-	-	CASSFRQGGGYTF	TGTGCCAGCAGTTTTCGCCAGGGCGGTGGCTACACCTTC
13	TRBV5-1	TRBJ2-7	TRBD1	-	CASRQVQGTEQYF	TGCGCCAGCAGACAAGTACAGGGGACCGAGCAGTACTTC
13	TRBV5-1	TRBJ2-3	-	-	CASSAGSWDTQYF	TGCGCCAGCAGCGCTGGGAGCTGGGATACGCAGTATTTT
16	TRBV5-1	TRBJ2-2	TRBD2	-	CASSLASGIRGGELFF	TGCGCCAGCAGCTTGGCCAGCGGGATAAGGGGCGGGGAGCTGTTTTTT
16	TRBV28	TRBJ2-5	-	-	CASSRSPAGAEETQYF	TGTGCCAGCAGTAGGTCCCCCGCAGGGGCCGAGGAGACCCAGTACTTC
13	TRBV4-1	TRBJ2-5	-	-	CASSHLYGETQYF	TGCGCCAGCAGCCACCTGTACGGAGAGACCCAGTACTTC
15	TRBV12-1	TRBJ2-5	-	-	CASSFVVNRGETQYF	TGTGCCAGCAGCTTTGTAGTGAACCGGGGAGAGACCCAGTACTTC
15	TRBV7-9	TRBJ2-7	TRBD2	-	CASRPTAAGRDEQYF	TGTGCCAGCAGACCGACCGCGGCAGGGAGGGACGAGCAGTACTTC
13	TRBV7-8	TRBJ2-3	-	-	CASSLYSTDTQYF	TGTGCCAGCAGCTTATACTCCACAGATACGCAGTATTTT
15	TRBV15	TRBJ1-5	-	-	CATSGGGAGHQPQHF	TGTGCCACCAGCGGCGGCGGAGCGGGGCATCAGCCCCAGCATTTT
14	TRBV5-1	TRBJ2-4	-	-	CASSLSGNRNIQYF	TGCGCCAGCAGCTTGTCGGGGAACAGAAACATTCAGTACTTC
18	TRBV5-1	TRBJ2-3	TRBD2	few	CASSLGGASGIRTDTQYF	TGCGCCAGCAGCTTGGGGGGGGCTAGCGGGATCCGCACAGATACGCAGTATTTT
13	TRBV30	TRBJ1-1	TRBD1	-	CAWTPQGAGEAFF	TGTGCCTGGACTCCACAGGGGGCGGGTGAAGCTTTCTTT
17	TRBV6-4	TRBJ1-4	-	-	CANEGQEAQTTNEKLFF	TGTGCCAACGAGGGCCAGGAGGCCCAGACAACTAATGAAAAACTGTTTTTT
12	TRBV2	TRBJ2-7	-	once	CASKEGLYEQYF	TGTGCCAGCAAGGAGGGGCTTTACGAGCAGTACTTC
16	TRBV5-1	TRBJ2-1	TRBD1	-	CASSFLRQGVRGEQFF	TGCGCCAGCAGCTTTTTAAGACAGGGCGTCAGGGGTGAGCAGTTCTTC
14	TRBV7-9	TRBJ1-2	-	-	CASIGSRGNYGYTF	TGTGCCAGCATCGGGTCTCGGGGGAACTATGGCTACACCTTC
12	TRBV19	TRBJ1-4	-	-	CAHDWLYQKLFF	TGTGCCCACGACTGGCTTTATCAAAAACTGTTTTTT
13	TRBV27	TRBJ1-1	-	-	CASSYQVNTEAFF	TGTGCCAGCAGTTACCAGGTGAACACTGAAGCTTTCTTT
14	TRBV30	TRBJ2-1	TRBD2	-	CAWALAGDINEQFF	TGTGCCTGGGCCCTAGCGGGAGATATTAATGAGCAGTTCTTC
15	TRBV5-1	TRBJ2-3	-	-	CASSLEGRSTDTQYF	TGCGCCAGCAGCTTGGAGGGGCGGAGCACAGATACGCAGTATTTT
14	TRBV7-9	TRBJ1-2	TRBD1	-	CAGYQGTGFRGYTF	TGTGCCGGTTATCAGGGGACAGGGTTTAGGGGCTACACCTTC
16	TRBV7-6	TRBJ2-1	-	-	CASSSYPRSSYNEQFF	TGTGCCAGCAGCTCGTACCCTCGGAGCTCCTACAATGAGCAGTTCTTC
18	TRBV2	TRBJ2-3	TRBD2	once	CASSPALLAGGGTDTQYF	TGTGCCAGCAGTCCCGCCCTATTAGCGGGAGGAGGCACAGATACGCAGTATTTT
16	TRBV9	TRBJ2-7	TRBD2	-	CASSVGTSGNSYEQYF	TGTGCCAGCAGCGTGGGGACTAGCGGGAATTCCTACGAGCAGTACTTC
13	TRBV19	TRBJ1-2	-	once	CASSIFPDYGYTF	TGTGCCAGTAGTATATTCCCCGACTATGGCTACACCTTC
15	TRBV7-9	TRBJ1-2	TRBD1	-	CASSRIQGADYGYTF	TGTGCCAGCAGCCGAATACAGGGGGCGGACTATGGCTACACCTTC
14	TRBV27	TRBJ2-7	-	-	CASSLSNSLYEQYF	TGTGCCAGCAGTTTATCAAACAGCCTCTACGAGCAGTACTTC
14	TRBV5-1	TRBJ2-7	-	-	CASSFFGGTYEQYF	TGCGCCAGCAGCTTTTTCGGGGGAACCTACGAGCAGTACTTC
13	TRBV5-5	TRBJ2-1	TRBD1	-	CASTRTGYNEQFF	TGTGCCAGCACCAGGACAGGCTACAATGAGCAGTTCTTC
19	TRBV5-1	TRBJ2-1	TRBD2	once	CASSLGLAGGPMTYNEQFF	TGCGCCAGCAGCTTAGGACTAGCGGGAGGGCCCATGACCTACAATGAGCAGTTCTTC
14	TRBV6-5	TRBJ1-5	TRBD1	-	CASRADRAGQPQHF	TGTGCCAGCAGGGCGGACAGGGCGGGTCAGCCCCAGCATTTT
14	TRBV7-2	TRBJ1-5	TRBD1	-	CASSIYRGQQPQHF	TGTGCCAGCAGCATTTACAGGGGGCAACAGCCCCAGCATTTT
13	TRBV4-2	TRBJ2-1	-	-	CASSQERVGEQFF	TGTGCCAGCAGCCAAGAGAGGGTTGGAGAGCAGTTCTTC
16	TRBV19	TRBJ1-1	-	-	CASSIRTRQLNTEAFF	TGTGCCAGTAGTATAAGGACGAGACAGTTGAACACTGAAGCTTTCTTT
15	TRBV30	TRBJ1-4	TRBD1	few	CAWSEQGSLVEKLFF	TGTGCCTGGAGTGAACAGGGGTCTTTAGTTGAAAAACTGTTTTTT
14	TRBV15	TRBJ2-3	-	-	CATSVGLTSDTQYF	TGTGCCACCAGCGTGGGCCTAACCTCAGATACGCAGTATTTT
14	TRBV7-9	TRBJ2-1	TRBD2	-	CATTRTSGYNEQFF	TGTGCCACCACCCGGACTAGCGGTTACAATGAGCAGTTCTTC
14	TRBV2	TRBJ2-7	TRBD2	-	CASKTAGNSREQYF	TGTGCCAGCAAAACAGCGGGAAACTCGAGGGAGCAGTACTTC
15	TRBV6-6	TRBJ1-2	TRBD1	once	CASSYKTGGDYGYTF	TGTGCCAGCAGTTACAAGACAGGGGGCGACTATGGCTACACCTTC
13	TRBV4-2	TRBJ2-1	-	-	CASSQDVTRGWFF	TGTGCCAGCAGCCAAGACGTAACCCGAGGTTGGTTCTTC
17	TRBV15	TRBJ2-4	TRBD2	-	CATSRALGLAGRYIQYF	TGTGCCACCAGCAGAGCCCTAGGACTAGCGGGAAGATACATTCAGTACTTC
17	TRBV9	TRBJ2-6	TRBD2	-	CASSVLPGGSGANVLTF	TGTGCCAGCAGCGTTCTCCCGGGAGGCTCTGGGGCCAACGTCCTGACTTTC
13	TRBV6-4	TRBJ2-1	-	-	CASTSQNGGQQFF	TGTGCCAGCACATCACAAAACGGGGGACAGCAGTTCTTC
15	TRBV5-6	TRBJ2-3	TRBD2	-	CASSSQREGTDTQYF	TGTGCCAGCAGCTCCCAGCGGGAGGGCACAGATACGCAGTATTTT
15	TRBV7-9	TRBJ2-7	TRBD2	-	CASSHALGGKNEQYF	TGTGCCAGCAGCCACGCATTGGGAGGGAAGAACGAGCAGTACTTC
15	TRBV27	TRBJ1-2	-	-	CASSLNFRGNYGYTF	TGTGCCAGCAGTTTGAACTTTAGGGGCAACTATGGCTACACCTTC
13	TRBV19	TRBJ1-4	-	once	CASSTTRVEKLFF	TGTGCCAGTAGTACTACACGGGTCGAAAAACTGTTTTTT
12	TRBV19	TRBJ1-1	-	-	CASRVQGAEAFF	TGTGCCAGTAGGGTACAGGGCGCTGAAGCTTTCTTT
15	TRBV5-3	TRBJ1-2	-	once	CARSLAVRGTHGYTF	TGTGCCAGAAGCTTGGCCGTTAGGGGGACCCATGGCTACACCTTC
14	TRBV9	TRBJ2-7	TRBD2	-	CASSVGGGPYEQYF	TGTGCCAGCAGCGTAGGGGGGGGTCCCTACGAGCAGTACTTC
15	TRBV7-2	TRBJ1-2	TRBD1	-	CASRRDRGRNYGYTF	TGTGCCAGCAGGCGGGACAGGGGGCGCAACTATGGCTACACCTTC
17	TRBV15	TRBJ1-1	-	-	CATSSSTGGGFNTEAFF	TGTGCCACCAGCAGTTCAACGGGAGGCGGCTTCAACACTGAAGCTTTCTTT
18	TRBV5-5	TRBJ2-6	-	-	CASSFEGVGVSGANVLTF	TGTGCCAGCAGCTTCGAGGGGGTTGGAGTCTCTGGGGCCAACGTCCTGACTTTC
16	TRBV9	TRBJ2-1	TRBD2	-	CASSVVSSGLTGEQFF	TGTGCCAGCAGCGTAGTTTCTAGCGGCCTGACTGGTGAGCAGTTCTTC
13	TRBV7-2	TRBJ1-1	-	-	CASSPEMNTEAFF	TGTGCCAGCAGCCCGGAGATGAACACTGAAGCTTTCTTT
15	TRBV19	TRBJ1-1	TRBD1	-	CASSTLTGGFTEAFF	TGTGCCAGTAGTACCTTGACAGGGGGCTTCACTGAAGCTTTCTTT